What follows are 22 T cell receptor beta chains derived from one specimen sequenced in a study of OX40 agonist ivuxolimab in advanced cancers. Sequencing was performed with immunoSEQ multiplex PCR; in TCRdb, only in-frame clones are kept and a portion is missing. The sample lists under 75,000 clones, around nine tenths occurring once. The sample in question was CD4+ or CD8+ T cells sorted from blood, obtained in a trial of the OX40 agonist ivuxolimab. The receptors originated from an adult with an advanced solid tumor such as melanoma, head and neck, liver or kidney cancer.

V usage is TRBV6-5 and J usage is TRBJ2-7; D may be TRBD1 (6 bases). This CDR3 spans 15 amino acids. The V gene lost 6 bases and the J gene lost 1 base, with 16 bases spanning the gap. Germline V lookup: CDR1 MNHEY, CDR2 SVGAGI. CDR3 nucleotides: TGTGCCAGCAGACACGCCTGGGACACGTCCTACGAGCAGTACTTC. Its translation is CASRHAWDTSYEQYF.

The CDR3 sequence: CASSLDTGSRAEAFF. The CDR3, as DNA: TGTGCCAGCAGCTTAGATACGGGCTCGAGAGCTGAAGCTTTCTTT. J is TRBJ1-1 and V is TRBV11-2; D remains ambiguous. CDR3 length: 15 amino acids. Germline CDR1 SGHAT, CDR2 FQNNGV. Trimming took off 0 bases at V and 6 bases at J, with 14 bases between the two ends. The full variable domain, completed using reference TRBV11-2 and TRBJ1-1, is EAGVAQSPRYKIIEKRQSVAFWCNPISGHATLYWYQQILGQGPKLLIQFQNNGVVDDSQLPKDRFSAERLKGVDSTLKIQPAKLEDSAVYLCASSLDTGSRAEAFFGQGTRLTVV.

This rearrangement joins TRBV28 to TRBJ1-1; the match to TRBD1 covers 7 bases. Germline V gene sequence: CDR1 MDHEN, CDR2 SYDVKM. The trim removed 2 bases at V and 4 bases at J, leaving 7 bases unmatched. The CDR3 has 15 residues. CDR3 sequence reads: CASSLGGQMGTEAFF. The DNA of the CDR3 is TGTGCCAGCAGTTTAGGGGGACAGATGGGCACTGAAGCTTTCTTT. Full variable domain (missing parts from reference TRBV28 and TRBJ1-1): DVKVTQSSRYLVKRTGEKVFLECVQDMDHENMFWYRQDPGLGLRLIYFSYDVKMKEKGDIPEGYSVSREKKERFSLILESASTNQTSMYLCASSLGGQMGTEAFFGQGTRLTVV.

The chain combines TRBV5-6 with TRBJ2-5, with 7 bases lining up with TRBD2. The V gene's germline CDR1 is SGHDT and CDR2 YYEEEE. The V gene end was trimmed by 5 bases and the J gene end by 4 bases; junction bases not matched to a gene: 5. The CDR3 totals 13 residues. CDR3 residues: CASRLGGGETQYF. The CDR3 region has the DNA TGTGCCAGCAGGCTTGGGGGGGGAGAGACCCAGTACTTC.

This clone was seen a handful of times. The chain recombines TRBV19 with TRBJ1-4; D uncertain. Germline CDR1 LNHDA, CDR2 SQIVND (reference sequence). The V end was cut by 8 bases, the J end by 6 bases, with 7 bases between. CDR3 size: 11 residues. The CDR3 DNA is TGTGCCAGTTCAGAGGATGAAAAACTGTTTTTT. Amino acids: CASSEDEKLFF.

This rearrangement joins TRBV28 to TRBJ1-3, with D unresolved. The CDR3 length is 15 residues. The germline V gene has CDR1 MDHEN and CDR2 SYDVKM. Trimming shortened V by 6 bases and J by 0 bases, and 12 bases separated the two germline ends. The CDR3 spells CASSPPLISGNTIYF. The CDR3 coding sequence is TGTGCCAGCAGCCCTCCACTGATCTCTGGAAACACCATATATTTT.

This rearrangement joins TRBV18 to TRBJ2-2; unclear D gene. The germline V gene encodes CDR1 KGHSH and CDR2 LQKENI. V was pared by 6 bases and J by 4 bases, with 12 bases between. The CDR3 length is 14 residues. The CDR3 sequence is CASSPTMSTGELFF. The CDR3 DNA sequence: TGTGCCAGCTCCCCTACTATGAGCACCGGGGAGCTGTTTTTT.

The genes are TRBV11-2 and TRBJ2-1; 9 bases align to TRBD1. With 2 bases clipped from V and 1 base from J, the junction kept 6 bases outside the gene matches. This CDR3 spans 17 amino acids. Germline V gene data show CDR1 as SGHAT and CDR2 as FQNNGV. CDR3 region: CASSLRAGQGSYNEQFF. CDR3 DNA: TGTGCCAGCAGCTTACGGGCGGGACAGGGTTCCTACAATGAGCAGTTCTTC.

The chain carries TRBV27 and TRBJ2-5, with D possibly called TRBD1 or TRBD2 (6 bases each). V lost 8 bases and J 9 bases, leaving 19 bases between the germline ends. Germline CDR1 is MNHEY and CDR2 is SMNVEV (reference sequence). The CDR3 loop spans 13 amino acids. CDR3 sequence (DNA): TGTGCCAGCCAGGGGCAGGGAGGTAAGGCCCAGTACTTC. Its translation is CASQGQGGKAQYF.

V usage is TRBV10-3 and J usage is TRBJ2-3, with D unclear. Germline-derived CDR1 and CDR2 are ENHRY and SYGVKD. The CDR3 has 14 residues. V lost 6 bases to trimming and J lost 2 bases, with 12 bases between them. CDR3 sequence reads: CAIRADLNTDTQYF. The CDR3 coding sequence is TGTGCCATCAGAGCAGACCTTAACACAGATACGCAGTATTTT.

V and J are TRBV7-6 and TRBJ2-7, with D unresolved. Germline V lookup: CDR1 SGHVS, CDR2 FNYEAQ. The CDR3 runs to 13 residues. V lost 5 bases, J lost 5 bases, and 13 bases lay in between. The CDR3 region is CASSTWSSHEQYF. The CDR3 nucleotides read TGTGCCAGCAGCACTTGGTCCAGCCACGAGCAGTACTTC.

This rearrangement joins TRBV5-1 to TRBJ1-4, with D uncertain. Trimming removed 2 bases at V and 0 bases at J, with 5 bases between. There are 14 residues in the CDR3. Germline assignment: CDR1 SGHRS and CDR2 YFSETQ. The CDR3 loop reads CASSLQATNEKLFF. The CDR3 DNA sequence: TGCGCCAGCAGCTTACAAGCAACTAATGAAAAACTGTTTTTT.

The chain combines TRBV12-5 with TRBJ2-5; 10 bases agree with TRBD2. V shed 3 bases and J 5 bases; nucleotides not matched to a gene: 6. CDR1 and CDR2 from the germline V gene are LGHNT and FRNRAP. This CDR3 has 15 residues. CDR3 protein: CASGFNSGGAETQYF. CDR3 coding DNA: TGTGCTAGTGGTTTTAACAGCGGGGGGGCTGAGACCCAGTACTTC. Combining the CDR3 with reference TRBV12-5 and TRBJ2-5 gives the whole variable domain DARVTQTPRHKVTEMGQEVTMRCQPILGHNTVFWYRQTMMQGLELLAYFRNRAPLDDSGMPKDRFSAEMPDATLATLKIQPSEPRDSAVYFCASGFNSGGAETQYFGPGTRLLVL.

The CDR3 bases are TGCGCCAGCAGCTTCACCCCAAACCGGCAAGAGGGCAATGAGCAGTTCTTC. Translation: CASSFTPNRQEGNEQFF. The J gene is TRBJ2-1, the V gene TRBV5-1; D possibly corresponds to TRBD2 (5 bases). The CDR3 runs 17 residues. Trimming cost V 2 bases and J 6 bases, with 21 bases left between them. Germline CDR1 SGHRS, CDR2 YFSETQ.

V gene TRBV5-1 combines with J gene TRBJ2-1; D is ambiguous. The CDR3 spans 13 residues. Germline loops: CDR1 SGHRS, CDR2 YFSETQ. The V and J ends lost 0 bases and 4 bases respectively, with 5 bases between them. The CDR3 DNA is TGCGCCAGCAGCTTGGGGCAGTACAATGAGCAGTTCTTC. Protein product: CASSLGQYNEQFF.

This clone appeared a single time. This chain joins TRBV19 and TRBJ1-3, with D possibly matching TRBD1 (5 bases). The CDR3 contains 12 residues. Germline V gene lookup returns CDR1 LNHDA and CDR2 SQIVND (reference sequence). V lost 5 bases, J lost 15 bases, and 17 bases lay in between. CDR3 protein: CASSEEGRGKYF. CDR3 in DNA: TGTGCCAGTAGTGAGGAGGGACGTGGAAAATATTTT.

The chain joins TRBV6-1 to TRBJ2-7; no clear D. V dropped 0 bases and J dropped 6 bases, with 15 bases sitting between them. The germline CDR1 and CDR2 sequences are MNHNS and SASEGT. The CDR3 is 15 residues long. DNA of the CDR3: TGTGCCAGCAGTGAAGCTTCTCACTCTCTGTCCGAGCAGTACTTC. Translating gives CASSEASHSLSEQYF.

The genes are TRBV6-5 and TRBJ1-1; D might be TRBD1 (5 bases). Looked up from germline, CDR1 is MNHEY and CDR2 is SVGAGI. V was pared by 7 bases and J by 4 bases, with 7 bases between. This CDR3 has 11 residues. CDR3 in DNA: TGTGCCAGCAACGGGGGCACTGAAGCTTTCTTT. It codes for CASNGGTEAFF.

The genes are TRBV4-1 and TRBJ1-2; possible D gene TRBD1, 6 bases. CDR3 length equals 14 residues. Looked up from germline, CDR1 is MGHRA and CDR2 is YSYEKL. With 0 bases removed from V and 5 bases from J, the gap between germline ends came to 10 bases. In DNA form, the CDR3 reads TGCGCCAGCAGCCAAGACAGGGGTAGATATGGCTACACCTTC. Residues: CASSQDRGRYGYTF.

This chain uses TRBV19 with TRBJ1-2; TRBD1 aligns across 7 bases. The germline gives CDR1 LNHDA, CDR2 SQIVND (reference sequence). Trimming took 6 bases from V and 5 from J; bases not matched to a gene: 3. The CDR3 covers 12 residues. The CDR3 DNA reads TGTGCCAGTAGAGAGGGACAGTATGGCTACACCTTC. It yields the protein CASREGQYGYTF.

The rearrangement uses TRBV5-1 and TRBJ2-5; weak D call: TRBD1 (6 bases). This CDR3 spans 14 amino acids. Trimming stripped 5 bases from V and 4 bases from J, with 15 bases between. Germline assignment: CDR1 SGHRS and CDR2 YFSETQ. Here the CDR3 DNA reads TGCGCCAGCAGTCGAGCGACAGGCGTAGAGACCCAGTACTTC. Protein product: CASSRATGVETQYF.

This clone showed up just once. The rearrangement uses TRBV6-5 and TRBJ1-6; TRBD1 aligns across 9 bases. Germline assignment: CDR1 MNHEY and CDR2 SVGAGI. The CDR3 is 14 amino acids. J gave up 12 bases and V 4 bases, and 7 bases lay outside the gene matches. Here the CDR3 reads CASSLQGAPEPLHF. CDR3 nucleotides: TGTGCCAGCAGTTTACAGGGGGCGCCAGAACCCCTCCACTTT.